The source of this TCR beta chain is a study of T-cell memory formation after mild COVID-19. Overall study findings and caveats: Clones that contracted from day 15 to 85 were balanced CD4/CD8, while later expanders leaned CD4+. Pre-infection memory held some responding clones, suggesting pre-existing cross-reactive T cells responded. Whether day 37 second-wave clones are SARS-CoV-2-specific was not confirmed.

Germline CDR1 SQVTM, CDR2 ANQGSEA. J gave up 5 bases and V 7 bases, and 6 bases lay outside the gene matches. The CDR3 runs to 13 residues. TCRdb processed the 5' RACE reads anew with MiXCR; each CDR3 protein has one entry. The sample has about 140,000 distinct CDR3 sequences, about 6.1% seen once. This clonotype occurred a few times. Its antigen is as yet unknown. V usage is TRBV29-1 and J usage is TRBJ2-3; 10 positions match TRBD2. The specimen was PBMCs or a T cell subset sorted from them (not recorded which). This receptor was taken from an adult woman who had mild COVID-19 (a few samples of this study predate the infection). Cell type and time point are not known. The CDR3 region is CSALAGVIDTQYF. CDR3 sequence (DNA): TGCAGCGCCCTAGCGGGAGTCATAGATACGCAGTATTTT.